The 17 T cell receptor beta chains below were found in one sample sequenced in a study of T cells expressing NK-cell markers (dated by TCRdb to the early 2020s). The method was 5' RACE. Sequencing instrument: Illumina HiSeq 2000. TCRdb reprocessed the reads and lists each CDR3 protein sequence as a single entry, with no DNA. In this sample's table one finds around 470,000 distinct CDR3 sequences. The ten largest account for approximately 1.5% of the sample. The sequenced material came from blood T cells: a sorted CD56 or NKG2C T cell subset, CD4+ or CD8+ T cells, or bulk PBMC T cells (not recorded which). All receptors come from a woman in her fifties or sixties in good health. Donor details come from another sample of the same person, matched by shared clones.

The V and J genes are TRBV9 and TRBJ2-3; as DNA is missing, the TRBD2 call by TCRdb cannot be tested. Germline V gene lookup returns CDR1 SGDLS and CDR2 YYNGEE. This CDR3 contains 15 residues. Here the CDR3 reads CASSVGLGDTDTQYF. The entire variable domain, with the rest obtained from reference TRBV9 and TRBJ2-3, is as follows: DSGVTQTPKHLITATGQRVTLRCSPRSGDLSVYWYQQSLDQGLQFLIQYYNGEERAKGNILERFSAQQFPDLHSELNLSSLELGDSALYFCASSVGLGDTDTQYFGPGTRLTVL.

The gene calls are TRBV29-1 and TRBJ1-5; no DNA is available, so the TRBD1 call from TCRdb remains unchecked. The CDR3 is 13 residues long. Germline CDR1 reads SQVTM; CDR2 reads ANQGSEA. This CDR3 reads CSVGGTGDQPQHF.

V usage is TRBV6-6 and J usage is TRBJ2-3; the TRBD2 assignment by TCRdb is unverifiable without DNA. CDR1 and CDR2 (germline): MNHNY, SVGAGI (reference sequence). The length of the CDR3 is 15 residues. This CDR3 reads CASSYPSGSTDTQYF.

The chain is built from TRBV10-1 and TRBJ2-1. There are 15 residues in the CDR3. Germline assignment: CDR1 WNHNN and CDR2 SYGVQD (reference sequence). The CDR3 is CASSEGSTRYNEQFF.

The chain uses TRBV12-3 or TRBV12-4 and TRBJ2-3. The CDR3 runs to 14 residues. CDR3 region: CASSLGGAKHTQYF.

CDR3 amino acids: CASSLGQGTPTRYEQFF. The rearrangement joins TRBV7-9 to TRBJ2-1; TCRdb returns TRBD1, unconfirmable since there is no DNA. Germline CDR1 is SEHNR and CDR2 is FQNEAQ (reference sequence). This CDR3 region has 17 residues.

V and J are TRBV12-3 or TRBV12-4 and TRBJ2-4; TCRdb reports TRBD1, a call that lacks DNA to check it against. CDR3 length equals 11 residues. The CDR3 spells CASSHGTTQYF.

V and J are TRBV9 and TRBJ2-3; absent DNA, TCRdb's TRBD1 call cannot be checked. The CDR3 totals 15 residues. Germline V lookup: CDR1 SGDLS, CDR2 YYNGEE. The CDR3 here is CASSVEGATPDTQYF.

The rearrangement uses TRBV27 and TRBJ2-1. This CDR3 spans 11 amino acids. The V gene's germline CDR1 is MNHEY and CDR2 SMNVEV (reference sequence). CDR3: CASAAINEQFF.

The chain couples TRBV4-2 to TRBJ1-4; the TCRdb D gene call, TRBD1, has no DNA to confirm it. The CDR3 consists of 16 residues. Looked up from germline, CDR1 is LGHNA and CDR2 is YNFKEQ. The CDR3 is CASSQGTPDRRKGLFF.

The J gene is TRBJ2-1, the V gene TRBV29-1; TCRdb indicates TRBD2, and absent DNA this call remains unverified. The CDR3 length is 14 residues. Germline loops: CDR1 SQVTM, CDR2 ANQGSEA. The CDR3 loop is CSVVPRTSDNEQFF.

The gene calls are TRBV19 and TRBJ2-1; TCRdb lists TRBD2, though no DNA is available to test this call. The CDR3 covers 15 residues. The germline V gene encodes CDR1 LNHDA and CDR2 SQIVND (reference sequence). This CDR3 reads CASSIGTSGSNEQFF.

This sequence joins TRBV14 and TRBJ1-4; TCRdb's D call, TRBD1, is unchecked because there is no DNA. The CDR3 totals 16 residues. The germline gives CDR1 SGHDN, CDR2 FVKESK. The CDR3 sequence is CATKGKGARRDEKLFF.

The genes are TRBV30 and TRBJ1-1; absent DNA, TCRdb's TRBD1 call cannot be checked. CDR3 length: 14 residues. Per germline, CDR1 GTSNPN and CDR2 SVGIG (reference sequence). This chain's CDR3 is CAWSRGQGGSEAFF.

The gene calls are TRBV29-1 and TRBJ1-2; TCRdb gives TRBD1 as the D gene, but with no DNA this cannot be confirmed. CDR1 and CDR2 from the germline V gene are SQVTM and ANQGSEA. CDR3 length equals 13 residues. The CDR3 is CSVGQGVDYGYTF.

The chain employs TRBV20-1 and TRBJ1-1. The CDR3 runs 14 residues. Germline CDR1 is DFQATT and CDR2 is SNEGSKA (reference sequence). The CDR3 reads CSATTQVMNTEAFF.

V is TRBV5-1 and J is TRBJ1-1; TCRdb reports TRBD1, a call that lacks DNA to check it against. The germline CDR1 and CDR2 sequences are SGHRS and YFSETQ. This CDR3 comprises 18 residues. This CDR3 is CASSLWSGRLSGNTEAFF.